These T cell receptor beta chains were read from a single sample in a study of T cells in Graves' hyperthyroidism and ophthalmopathy. TCRdb reprocessed the multiplex PCR reads with MiXCR, giving one entry per CDR3 protein. The sample has 600,000 or so distinct CDR3 sequences; over 12% are singletons. The sample consisted of blood. Receptors originate from a woman aged 18 to 35 with Graves' ophthalmopathy. Both conserved end residues are trimmed from each CDR3. Rows may omit the clone size; those that give it use once, few, many or a size class.

>TRBV30|many|TRBJ1-1
AWSQDILNTEAF
>TRBV7-9|-|TRBJ2-2
ASSFPGLLGNTGELF
>TRBV7-8|few|TRBJ2-3
ASSSEGGQSSTDTQY
>TRBV13|many|TRBJ2-2
ASSRSRAGELF
>TRBV11-3|few|TRBJ2-1
ASSLGWREGLYNEQF
>TRBV12-3/TRBV12-4|many|TRBJ2-3
ASSWWGGTGRADTQY
>TRBV6-1|few|TRBJ2-7
ASRGQASLDEQY
>TRBV29-1|-|TRBJ2-2
SVGSPPGQATGELF
>TRBV12-3/TRBV12-4|many|TRBJ1-5
ASRTGVHQPQH
>TRBV7-9|few|TRBJ2-3
ASSLGLLGTGGLTDTQY
>TRBV12-3/TRBV12-4|many|TRBJ2-7
ASSGGPENEQY
>TRBV20-1|many|TRBJ2-7
SATGEEPYEQY
>TRBV25-1|-|TRBJ1-2
ASSGWTGGARGYT
>TRBV9|few|TRBJ2-1
ASSASGTSGRDEQF
>TRBV2|many|TRBJ2-3
ASSDGPSASGGSTDTQY
>TRBV5-1|many|TRBJ2-1
ASSSLAGAPPNEQF
>TRBV6-1|few|TRBJ2-2
ASYPGRTFTGELF
>TRBV19|once|TRBJ1-1
ASSFAADEVTEAF
>TRBV12-3/TRBV12-4|-|TRBJ2-7
ATSGRTVYEQY
>TRBV5-6|many|TRBJ2-1
ASSPLAGDYNEQF
>TRBV10-3|many|TRBJ2-1
AISESTGGSYNEQF
>TRBV20-1|many|TRBJ2-7
SARDGRTYEQY
>TRBV6-1|many|TRBJ1-5
ASGTQGDSNQPQH
>TRBV5-1|many|TRBJ2-5
ASSLAGTEGETQY
>TRBV20-1|many|TRBJ2-7
SALAATGASYEQY
>TRBV6-1|many|TRBJ2-5
ASSQTSLQTQY
>TRBV6-1|many|TRBJ2-7
ASSEAYWTGLYEQY
>TRBV6-1|many|TRBJ1-1
ASRQGWDTEAF
>TRBV12-3/TRBV12-4|-|TRBJ2-5
ASSLDGGPETQY
>TRBV18|-|TRBJ1-4
ASSPPTAEKLF
>TRBV6-1|-|TRBJ2-2
ASSGTDTGELF
>TRBV7-6|-|TRBJ1-3
ASSPPSGQGNTIY
>TRBV19|-|TRBJ2-7
ASSIGDRGWYEQY
>TRBV5-5|-|TRBJ2-2
ASSWRRDGTGELF